The 26 T cell receptor beta chains in this list originate from one sample, sequenced in a study of shared clonotypes between healthy human individuals. Sequencing used immunoSEQ multiplex PCR; TCRdb keeps in-frame clones, though not all of them. The data contain under 600,000 clones, 95% to 98% of them seen just once; the ten biggest clones take up approximately 0.057%. Material for sequencing was naive CD4+ T cells sorted from blood. Stated subset: CD45RA+ positively selected. The receptors here all came from a woman younger than 45 in good health.

This clone was counted a single time. This rearrangement joins TRBV6-5 to TRBJ1-4; D not resolved. Germline V gene lookup returns CDR1 MNHEY and CDR2 SVGAGI. V was clipped by 4 bases and J by 8 bases, with 20 bases between them. This CDR3 contains 16 residues. The CDR3: CASSSKPARPGEKLFF. CDR3 DNA sequence: TGTGCCAGCAGTTCCAAACCTGCCAGACCTGGGGAAAAACTGTTTTTT.

The DNA of the CDR3 is TGTGCCAGCAGTTTATGGCGGGAGTCGGGCGAGCAGTACTTC. This gives the protein CASSLWRESGEQYF. This chain links TRBV27 with TRBJ2-7, with TRBD2 matching over 7 bases. V lost 1 base to trimming and J lost 6 bases; unmatched junction nucleotides: 6. This CDR3 has 14 amino acids. Looked up from germline, CDR1 is MNHEY and CDR2 is SMNVEV (reference sequence).

The rearrangement links TRBV7-8 to TRBJ1-1; D is uncertain. In germline, CDR1 is SGHVS, CDR2 FQNEAQ. With 7 bases removed from V and 3 bases from J, the gap between germline ends came to 15 bases. The CDR3 totals 14 residues. CDR3 sequence: CASTMGYQYTEAFF. CDR3 coding DNA: TGTGCCAGCACGATGGGATACCAGTACACTGAAGCTTTCTTT. The whole variable domain, remainder taken from reference TRBV7-8 and TRBJ1-1, is GAGVSQSPRYKVAKRGQDVALRCDPISGHVSLFWYQQALGQGPEFLTYFQNEAQLDKSGLPSDRFFAERPEGSVSTLKIQRTQQEDSAVYLCASTMGYQYTEAFFGQGTRLTVV.

The chain recombines TRBV13 with TRBJ1-2, with D tentatively TRBD1 (5 bases). V lost 5 bases and J 7 bases, leaving 26 bases between the germline ends. Germline V gene sequence: CDR1 PRHDT, CDR2 FYEKMQ (reference sequence). This CDR3 contains 17 residues. The CDR3: CASSPPVGRPQGSGYTF. Here the CDR3 DNA reads TGTGCCAGCAGCCCACCGGTGGGGAGACCGCAGGGTTCTGGCTACACCTTC.

The chain carries TRBV4-1 and TRBJ1-2; a weak D match, TRBD1 (6 bases). Germline CDR1 reads MGHRA; CDR2 reads YSYEKL. The length of the CDR3 is 14 residues. V was clipped by 4 bases and J by 2 bases, with 11 bases between them. CDR3 region: CASSLRTVNYGYTF. CDR3 nucleotide sequence: TGCGCCAGCAGCCTGCGGACAGTAAACTATGGCTACACCTTC.

The chain is built from TRBV28 and TRBJ2-7; D possibly uses TRBD1 or TRBD2 (5 bases each). V shed 5 bases and J shed 3 bases, with 20 bases lying between them. Germline lookup yields CDR1 MDHEN and CDR2 SYDVKM. The CDR3 is made up of 16 amino acids. CDR3 nucleotide sequence: TGTGCCAGCAGTCCCAGCCTGTGGGGGTCGGACTACGAGCAGTACTTC. Its translation is CASSPSLWGSDYEQYF.

This clone was detected only once. V usage is TRBV28 and J usage is TRBJ2-2; 12 bases match TRBD2. The CDR3 sequence is 17 residues long. V dropped 8 bases and J dropped 3; count of bases not matched to a gene: 10. Per germline, CDR1 MDHEN and CDR2 SYDVKM. CDR3 bases: TGTGCCAGCGTCGCTAGCGGGAGGGCCCTAGACACCGGGGAGCTGTTTTTT. Translation gives CASVASGRALDTGELFF.

V usage is TRBV6-5 and J usage is TRBJ2-2, with 7 bases matching TRBD1. Germline trimming cut 2 bases from V and 1 base from J; bases unmatched to any gene: 4. The germline V gene has CDR1 MNHEY and CDR2 SVGAGI. The CDR3 extends over 16 amino acids. The DNA of the CDR3 is TGTGCCAGCAGTTACCAGCAGGGGGAGAACACCGGGGAGCTGTTTTTT. As protein: CASSYQQGENTGELFF.

The chain carries TRBV20-1 and TRBJ2-3; D is unresolved. The CDR3 has 10 amino acids. V was pared by 6 bases and J by 6 bases, with 7 bases between. Per germline, CDR1 DFQATT and CDR2 SNEGSKA (reference sequence). CDR3 in amino acids: CSALADTQYF. The CDR3 DNA reads TGCAGTGCCCTGGCGGATACGCAGTATTTT.

This chain uses TRBV7-8 with TRBJ2-6; D unclear. Germline V gene lookup returns CDR1 SGHVS and CDR2 FQNEAQ. V dropped 7 bases and J dropped 2 bases, with 15 bases sitting between them. This CDR3 has 16 amino acids. The CDR3 spells CASNQFGPAGANVLTF. In DNA, the CDR3 is TGTGCCAGCAACCAGTTTGGGCCGGCTGGGGCCAACGTCCTGACTTTC.

The chain is built from TRBV18 and TRBJ1-3, with D tentatively TRBD1 (6 bases). Germline CDR1 and CDR2: KGHSH and LQKENI. This CDR3 contains 16 residues. V was clipped by 6 bases and J by 0 bases, with 15 bases between them. The CDR3 protein is CASSEYEDSSGNTIYF. CDR3 sequence (DNA): TGTGCCAGCTCGGAGTACGAGGACAGCTCTGGAAACACCATATATTTT.

CDR3 DNA sequence: TGTGCCAGCAGTTTGAGACGTAACACCGGGGAGCTGTTTTTT. The encoded protein is CASSLRRNTGELFF. The chain combines TRBV27 with TRBJ2-2; D unresolved. CDR3 size: 14 residues. Trimming stripped 3 bases from V and 2 bases from J, with 7 bases between. Germline values: CDR1 MNHEY, CDR2 SMNVEV (reference sequence).

This chain connects TRBV4-1 to TRBJ2-3, with 7 nucleotides matching TRBD2. This CDR3 comprises 15 residues. CDR1 MGHRA and CDR2 YSYEKL come from the germline V gene. V trimming: 6 bases; J trimming: 5 bases; junction bases outside the gene matches: 11. CDR3 residues: CASSFAGAREDTQYF. The CDR3 DNA is TGCGCCAGCAGTTTCGCGGGAGCCCGTGAAGATACGCAGTATTTT.

V is TRBV9 and J is TRBJ1-2, with D maybe TRBD1 (5 bases). V gave up 4 bases and J gave up 8 bases, with 15 bases separating them. The germline CDR1 and CDR2 sequences are SGDLS and YYNGEE. This CDR3 region has 13 residues. CDR3 bases: TGTGCCAGCAGCCCCCGGACCCGGGGGGGCTACACCTTC. Protein sequence: CASSPRTRGGYTF. Together with reference TRBV9 and TRBJ1-2, the CDR3 gives the full variable domain: DSGVTQTPKHLITATGQRVTLRCSPRSGDLSVYWYQQSLDQGLQFLIQYYNGEERAKGNILERFSAQQFPDLHSELNLSSLELGDSALYFCASSPRTRGGYTFGSGTRLTVV.

This clone came up once. The identical CDR3 is also encoded by other nucleotide sequences in the sample. The J gene is TRBJ2-1, the V gene TRBV5-1, with TRBD2 identical over 11 bases. This CDR3 spans 17 amino acids. The V and J ends lost 1 base and 0 bases, in that order; junction bases with no gene match: 3. Germline loops: CDR1 SGHRS, CDR2 YFSETQ. In DNA form, the CDR3 reads TGCGCCAGCAGCTTGTTAGCGGGAGGGGGCTCCTACAATGAGCAGTTCTTC. This codes for CASSLLAGGGSYNEQFF.

The chain uses TRBV28 and TRBJ2-5; 9 bases map to TRBD2. The CDR3 is 14 residues long. With 4 bases clipped from V and 3 bases from J, the junction kept 3 bases outside the gene matches. Germline values: CDR1 MDHEN, CDR2 SYDVKM. DNA for the CDR3: TGTGCCAGCAGTTCAGCGGGAGGAAAAGAGACCCAGTACTTC. Its translation is CASSSAGGKETQYF. The full variable domain, in which reference TRBV28 and TRBJ2-5 provide the parts outside the CDR3, is DVKVTQSSRYLVKRTGEKVFLECVQDMDHENMFWYRQDPGLGLRLIYFSYDVKMKEKGDIPEGYSVSREKKERFSLILESASTNQTSMYLCASSSAGGKETQYFGPGTRLLVL.

This chain connects TRBV5-6 to TRBJ1-3; D is unresolved. With 1 base removed from V and 6 bases from J, the gap between germline ends came to 14 bases. This CDR3 comprises 15 residues. Germline assignment: CDR1 SGHDT and CDR2 YYEEEE. CDR3 in amino acids: CASSLYGFRENTIYF. CDR3 in DNA: TGTGCCAGCAGCTTGTACGGCTTCAGAGAAAACACCATATATTTT.

J is TRBJ2-7 and V is TRBV7-8, with a tentative D call TRBD2 (6 bases). V was pared by 2 bases and J by 4 bases, with 15 bases between. The CDR3 loop spans 15 amino acids. The germline V gene has CDR1 SGHVS and CDR2 FQNEAQ. CDR3 loop: CASSLMAGTHYEQYF. CDR3 bases: TGTGCCAGCAGCTTAATGGCGGGGACCCATTACGAGCAGTACTTC.

The V gene is TRBV29-1, the J gene TRBJ1-1, with 7 bases lining up with TRBD1. Germline V gives CDR1 SQVTM, CDR2 ANQGSEA. The CDR3 consists of 16 residues. With V trimmed by 0 bases and J by 3 bases, 10 bases remained unmatched. This CDR3 is CSVEELEGALDTEAFF. As DNA, the CDR3 is TGCAGCGTTGAAGAGCTCGAGGGGGCTTTGGACACTGAAGCTTTCTTT.

This clone appeared a single time. This chain links TRBV10-3 with TRBJ1-4; 9 bases map to TRBD1. With V trimmed by 1 base and J by 8 bases, 5 bases remained unmatched. Per germline, CDR1 ENHRY and CDR2 SYGVKD. The CDR3 runs 15 residues. The CDR3: CAISELTGGEEKLFF. As DNA, the CDR3 is TGTGCCATCAGTGAGTTAACAGGGGGCGAGGAAAAACTGTTTTTT.

The chain employs TRBV4-1 and TRBJ1-3; D unresolved. This CDR3 spans 16 amino acids. Germline assignment: CDR1 MGHRA and CDR2 YSYEKL. V was cut by 1 base and J by 0 bases, with 10 bases left in between. CDR3 amino acids: CASSQGSADSGNTIYF. CDR3 in DNA: TGCGCCAGCAGCCAAGGTTCTGCGGACTCTGGAAACACCATATATTTT.

As to this clone: This same CDR3 is encoded by further DNA sequences in the sample. The chain recombines TRBV28 with TRBJ2-7; 8 nucleotides match TRBD1. Germline CDR1 and CDR2: MDHEN and SYDVKM. The CDR3 sequence is 14 residues long. The junction had 4 bases not matched to a gene; V was cut back by 3 bases and J by 3 bases. DNA for the CDR3: TGTGCCAGCAGTTTGGACAGGGTGGGCTACGAGCAGTACTTC. Amino acid sequence: CASSLDRVGYEQYF.

The V call is TRBV27, the J call TRBJ2-3, with D tentatively TRBD2 (6 bases). The germline CDR1 and CDR2 sequences are MNHEY and SMNVEV (reference sequence). There are 15 residues in the CDR3. Trimming stripped 3 bases from V and 1 base from J, with 11 bases between. The CDR3 DNA reads TGTGCCAGCAGTTTCCAGCGGGCTGGCACAGATACGCAGTATTTT. Its translation: CASSFQRAGTDTQYF.

This clone was recorded a few times. The chain carries TRBV28 and TRBJ1-1, with a tentative D call TRBD1 (5 bases). Germline V gene sequence: CDR1 MDHEN, CDR2 SYDVKM. Trimming shortened V by 5 bases and J by 4 bases, and 17 bases separated the two germline ends. The length of the CDR3 is 15 residues. CDR3 loop: CASSLGGQGPTEAFF. The DNA for the CDR3 is TGTGCCAGCAGTCTGGGCGGGCAGGGCCCCACTGAAGCTTTCTTT. The full variable domain, in which reference TRBV28 and TRBJ1-1 provide the parts outside the CDR3, is DVKVTQSSRYLVKRTGEKVFLECVQDMDHENMFWYRQDPGLGLRLIYFSYDVKMKEKGDIPEGYSVSREKKERFSLILESASTNQTSMYLCASSLGGQGPTEAFFGQGTRLTVV.

V gene TRBV7-9 combines with J gene TRBJ2-5; no clear D. Looked up from germline, CDR1 is SEHNR and CDR2 is FQNEAQ (reference sequence). The CDR3 length is 17 residues. V lost 1 base and J lost 3, with 18 bases in between. The CDR3 is CASSLGTSTGYEETQYF. CDR3 coding DNA: TGTGCCAGCAGCTTAGGAACTTCGACGGGTTATGAAGAGACCCAGTACTTC. Based on the CDR3 plus reference TRBV7-9 and TRBJ2-5, the full variable domain is DTGVSQNPRHKITKRGQNVTFRCDPISEHNRLYWYRQTLGQGPEFLTYFQNEAQLEKSRLLSDRFSAERPKGSFSTLEIQRTEQGDSAMYLCASSLGTSTGYEETQYFGPGTRLLVL.

This clone was recorded a few times. The chain uses TRBV6-5 and TRBJ2-7, with no clear D. Trimming cost V 8 bases and J 1 base, with 12 bases left between them. This CDR3 region has 13 residues. CDR1 and CDR2 (germline): MNHEY, SVGAGI. The CDR3 DNA reads as TGTGCCAGCCGGTTAGGGCGATCCTACGAGCAGTACTTC. Its translation: CASRLGRSYEQYF.